This TCR beta chain was recorded in a study of radiotherapy plus CTLA-4 blockade in lung cancer. The germline CDR1 and CDR2 sequences are SEHNR and FQNEAQ (reference sequence). Trimming removed 3 bases from V and 4 bases from J, with 18 bases in between. The CDR3 is 16 amino acids. The protocol was immunoSEQ multiplex PCR, while the TCRdb copy is restricted to in-frame clones and leaves out a portion. The sample shows 95,000 to 150,000 clones, around 90% of them seen only once. The material sequenced was peripheral blood, taken from a patient treated with radiotherapy plus ipilimumab. This sequence joins TRBV7-9 and TRBJ2-5; weak D call: TRBD2 (5 bases). This TCR was sampled from a human donor with non-small cell lung cancer that progressed on radiotherapy plus ipilimumab. As DNA, the CDR3 is TGTGCCAGCAGCTTCGGAGACCCCGGAGGTCGAGAGACCCAGTACTTC. Its protein product is CASSFGDPGGRETQYF. The full variable domain, with the rest looked up from reference TRBV7-9 and TRBJ2-5, is DTGVSQNPRHKITKRGQNVTFRCDPISEHNRLYWYRQTLGQGPEFLTYFQNEAQLEKSRLLSDRFSAERPKGSFSTLEIQRTEQGDSAMYLCASSFGDPGGRETQYFGPGTRLLVL.